This is a list of T cell receptor beta chains from one sample in a study of a mutant IDH1 vaccine in newly diagnosed glioma. The assay was immunoSEQ multiplex PCR, and TCRdb's table has in-frame clones only and misses some. The data show about 98,000 clones, 70% to 90% seen once. The input for sequencing was PBMCs, taken from a glioma patient treated with radiotherapy, temozolomide or both. The receptor set was obtained from a woman between 50 and 59 years old with glioma. Both conserved end residues are part of each CDR3. The order of the fields is V gene, CDR3 protein.

TRBV7-9 | CASSPQANEKLFF
TRBV19 | CASSISPAGAFF
TRBV6-6 | CASSDGFPNQPQHF
TRBV7-9 | CASSRQGEFGEQYF
TRBV7-3 | CASSLPGMNNEQFF
TRBV7-3 | CASRGSGPEQFF
TRBV5-6 | CASSLNRGYEQYF
TRBV7-2 | CASSLTAGDEQYF
TRBV28 | CASSPGTEWNEQFF
TRBV30 | CAWSWGQGETQYF
TRBV28 | CASRGGSRDTQYF
TRBV6-4 | CASSDPGQDKTEAFF
TRBV6-6 | CASRSSYEQYF
TRBV29-1 | CSAPSGNEQFF
TRBV5-1 | CASSPEPGQVRGTQYF
TRBV5-1 | CASSLTGMGTDTQYF
TRBV27 | CAATEGDGGYTF
TRBV7-6 | CASAGALLSSYNEQFF
TRBV28 | CASSGRGRNQETQYF
TRBV7-9 | CASPSIGQGDNYGYTF
TRBV29-1 | CSVGTQYEQYF
TRBV6-5 | CASSQQGSPYNEQFF
TRBV6-1 | CASSGSPAHEQYF
TRBV7-9 | CASIRGVSVYNEQFF
TRBV14 | CASSLQNSPLHF
TRBV29-1 | CSVDGLVADTQYF